This TCR beta chain was identified during a study of read filtering for tumor transcriptome and immune sequencing. About the research overall: Revised staging placed eight or nine patients in R-ISS I, approximately 16 in II, over 5 in III.

This clonotype was observed at least ten times. Its antigen is not known. This library used approximately 370 ng RNA and molecular barcoded adaptors spanning alpha/delta and beta/gamma chains. TCRdb analysed the reads with MiXCR anew, one entry per CDR3 protein. The sample contains about 40,000 distinct CDR3 sequences, approximately 14% of which appear only once. Overall study results and limits: IR-seq and RNA-seq agreed better without single-read clonotypes.

From germline, CDR1 is DFQATT and CDR2 SNEGSKA (reference sequence). The CDR3 runs to 13 residues. V lost 5 bases, J lost 2 bases, and 12 bases lay in between. The TCR comes from a donor at least 40 years old with multiple myeloma. Sequencing used a population of CD138-negative cells sorted from bone marrow. J is TRBJ1-1 and V is TRBV20-1; possibly TRBD1 for D (6 bases). This CDR3 reads CSAGGRTNTEAFF. In nucleotides, the CDR3 is TGCAGTGCTGGGGGCAGAACTAACACTGAAGCTTTCTTT.